The subject of this entry is one T cell receptor beta chain. Vbeta (60) and Jbeta (13) primers were used in the PCR. Generated by immunoSEQ multiplex PCR, the TCRdb table keeps only in-frame clones and is missing some. The repertoire holds some 180,000 clones, with roughly two thirds as singletons. The sample comes from a study of cytomegalovirus exposure and HLA in healthy donors. Study-level background: Some 85 million unique TCRs, all from HLA-typed donors, were included in an early release of the data.

V was pared by 0 bases and J by 7 bases, with 10 bases between. The CDR3 is 14 residues long. In germline, CDR1 is SGHTA, CDR2 FQGNSA. Sequencing was done on a sample of PBMCs. This clonotype was sampled from a woman younger than 30 in good health and CMV-seropositive. V and J are TRBV7-2 and TRBJ1-5; no clear D. In nucleotides, the CDR3 is TGTGCCAGCAGCTTAGCGGCAGGTTTCCAGCCCCAGCATTTT. This encodes CASSLAAGFQPQHF.